The clone carrying this T cell receptor beta chain was found many times. Its specificity is unknown. The data were taken from a study of post-analysis software for immune sequencing data. Unique molecular identifiers featured in each of the TCR beta cDNA libraries. cDNA molecules numbering roughly 0.5 million came from around 0.96 to 9.9 million T cells. TCRdb ran MiXCR on the PCR reads and lists one entry per CDR3 protein. The sample yields roughly 730,000 distinct CDR3 sequences, roughly 29% seen once. Overall study results and limits: Compared with controls, patients had more of five TRBV segments, including TRBV5-6, TRBV5-1 and TRBV20-1. There was significantly lower normalized Chao1 diversity in multiple sclerosis patients than in controls.

The CDR3 runs to 14 residues. V was shortened by 2 bases and J by 4 bases, with 13 bases between the two germline ends. Germline CDR1 reads SGHRS; CDR2 reads YFSETQ. This clonotype was obtained from a girl aged 10 to 17 with multiple sclerosis. V and J are TRBV5-1 and TRBJ2-7, with D possibly TRBD1 on 5 matching bases. Sequencing was done on a sample of blood. CDR3 DNA: TGCGCCAGCAGCTTAGCAGACAGCTCATACGAGCAGTACTTC. Its protein is CASSLADSSYEQYF.